The T cell receptor (beta chain) under discussion was sequenced for a study of blood T cell repertoires in COVID-19. TCRdb's copy holds only in-frame clones and misses some; the assay was immunoSEQ multiplex PCR. The sample has over 250,000 clones, about 89% seen once. Unmatched junction bases numbered 12, after V lost 7 bases and J lost 4 bases. The CDR3 has 16 amino acids. Per germline, CDR1 MDHEN and CDR2 SYDVKM. The rearrangement links TRBV28 to TRBJ2-2, with TRBD2 identical over 7 bases. This TCR was sampled from a woman aged 25-40 years who had recovered from COVID-19. Material for sequencing was PBMCs or T cells enriched from blood (not recorded which). CDR3 nucleotide sequence: TGTGCCAGCACTTGGGTCCCGGGGGAGGGCACCGGGGAGCTGTTTTTT. Translating gives CASTWVPGEGTGELFF.